These 22 T cell receptor beta chains share one sample of origin, sequenced in a study of shared clonotypes between healthy human individuals. Clones were read by immunoSEQ multiplex PCR, and TCRdb kept only the in-frame ones, dropping some. The data show about 1.1 million clones, about 72% seen once. The sequenced material came from memory CD4+ T cells from PBMCs. Documented subset: CD45RA-negative fraction. These receptors all come from a man aged 18 to 30 in good health. Some clones in this sample may be carry-over from other donors' samples.

This chain uses TRBV5-5 with TRBJ2-5; a possible D gene is TRBD2 (8 bases). The CDR3 runs 16 residues. Germline values: CDR1 SGHKS, CDR2 YYEKEE (reference sequence). Trimming cost V 3 bases and J 9 bases, with 24 bases left between them. The CDR3 DNA reads TGTGCCAGCAGCTATACGACAGGGACGGGGCGGGGGGCCCAGTACTTC. Residues: CASSYTTGTGRGAQYF. The complete variable domain, with remaining parts taken from reference TRBV5-5 and TRBJ2-5, reads DAGVTQSPTHLIKTRGQQVTLRCSPISGHKSVSWYQQVLGQGPQFIFQYYEKEERGRGNFPDRFSARQFPNYSSELNVNALLLGDSALYLCASSYTTGTGRGAQYFGPGTRLLVL.

This rearrangement joins TRBV28 to TRBJ2-7, with 8 nucleotides matching TRBD2. The germline V gene has CDR1 MDHEN and CDR2 SYDVKM. The CDR3 is made up of 17 amino acids. J lost 1 base, V lost 5 bases, and 13 bases had no gene match. CDR3 nucleotides: TGTGCCAGCAGTATACTATCCGCCGGGACTAGATCCTACGAGCAGTACTTC. This translates into CASSILSAGTRSYEQYF. Based on the CDR3 plus reference TRBV28 and TRBJ2-7, the full variable domain is DVKVTQSSRYLVKRTGEKVFLECVQDMDHENMFWYRQDPGLGLRLIYFSYDVKMKEKGDIPEGYSVSREKKERFSLILESASTNQTSMYLCASSILSAGTRSYEQYFGPGTRLTVT.

This chain uses TRBV5-4 with TRBJ2-3, with D perhaps TRBD2 (5 bases). Germline loops: CDR1 SGHNT, CDR2 YYREEE (reference sequence). The CDR3 runs 14 residues. The germline V and J ends were trimmed by 2 bases and 2 bases, with 9 bases remaining between them. In DNA form, the CDR3 reads TGTGCCAGCAGCTTACTAGGTATCACAGATACGCAGTATTTT. It specifies CASSLLGITDTQYF.

Notes on this clone: The sample holds other DNA sequences that translate to the same CDR3. This chain links TRBV2 with TRBJ1-4; TRBD1 is a possible D gene (5 bases). Per the germline V gene, CDR1 is SNHLY and CDR2 is FYNNEI. CDR3 length: 15 residues. Trimming took off 2 bases at V and 5 bases at J, with 12 bases between the two ends. The CDR3 DNA follows: TGTGCCAGCAGTGAAATGGGGCGCCTAAATGAAAAACTGTTTTTT. It yields the protein CASSEMGRLNEKLFF.

The chain recombines TRBV11-2 with TRBJ1-2, with 9 bases identical to TRBD1. This CDR3 region has 14 residues. The germline CDR1 and CDR2 sequences are SGHAT and FQNNGV. J was trimmed by 8 bases and V by 5 bases; bases with no gene match: 9. The CDR3 region is CASSPGQGRWGYTF. CDR3 nucleotides: TGTGCCAGCAGCCCCGGACAGGGGAGGTGGGGCTACACCTTC.

J is TRBJ2-6 and V is TRBV11-2; 12 bases align to TRBD2. Per germline, CDR1 SGHAT and CDR2 FQNNGV. The CDR3 covers 19 residues. J lost 0 bases, V lost 5 bases, and 8 bases had no gene match. Here the CDR3 reads CASSRGGTSGPSGANVLTF. As DNA, the CDR3 is TGTGCCAGCAGCCGAGGGGGGACTAGCGGGCCCTCTGGGGCCAACGTCCTGACTTTC. Full variable domain (remainder filled in from reference TRBV11-2 and TRBJ2-6): EAGVAQSPRYKIIEKRQSVAFWCNPISGHATLYWYQQILGQGPKLLIQFQNNGVVDDSQLPKDRFSAERLKGVDSTLKIQPAKLEDSAVYLCASSRGGTSGPSGANVLTFGAGSRLTVL.

The J gene is TRBJ1-3, the V gene TRBV7-3; a weak D match, TRBD1 (6 bases). Per the germline V gene, CDR1 is SGHTA and CDR2 is FQGTGA. The CDR3 extends over 15 amino acids. The ends were cut back, 4 bases at V and 2 bases at J, with 12 bases in the middle. Here the CDR3 reads CASSSGTLPGNTIYF. The CDR3, as DNA: TGTGCCAGCAGCTCCGGGACACTGCCTGGAAACACCATATATTTT.

The V call is TRBV10-2, the J call TRBJ2-1, with 8 positions matching TRBD2. Germline V gene data show CDR1 as WSHSY and CDR2 as SAAADI. The CDR3 is 13 amino acids. The V gene end was trimmed by 6 bases and the J gene end by 8 bases; junction bases not matched to a gene: 6. DNA of the CDR3: TGCGCCAGCAGGACTAGCGTGATCCATGAGCAGTTCTTC. This translates into CASRTSVIHEQFF.

This chain uses TRBV6-1 with TRBJ2-7, with 9 bases lining up with TRBD2. The CDR3 has 15 amino acids. Trimming cost V 1 base and J 3 bases; bases outside gene matches: 4. In germline, CDR1 is MNHNS, CDR2 SASEGT. CDR3 coding DNA: TGTGCCAGCAGTGAAGTAGCGGGAGACTTCTACGAGCAGTACTTC. Amino acids: CASSEVAGDFYEQYF.

The chain is built from TRBV7-9 and TRBJ2-3; D gene unclear. This CDR3 spans 15 amino acids. Per germline, CDR1 SEHNR and CDR2 FQNEAQ (reference sequence). The V gene lost 0 bases and the J gene lost 1 base, with 8 bases spanning the gap. Written as DNA, the CDR3 is TGTGCCAGCAGCTTAGCGGGATTGCGCACAGATACGCAGTATTTT. This codes for CASSLAGLRTDTQYF.

The chain has TRBV27 and TRBJ2-2; tentatively, D is TRBD2 (5 bases). V shed 6 bases and J shed 0 bases, with 8 bases lying between them. This CDR3 has 14 residues. Germline V gene data show CDR1 as MNHEY and CDR2 as SMNVEV (reference sequence). CDR3 sequence (DNA): TGTGCCAGCAGACTAGTTACGAACACCGGGGAGCTGTTTTTT. Amino acid sequence: CASRLVTNTGELFF.

The chain has TRBV28 and TRBJ1-4; D not certain. Germline assignment: CDR1 MDHEN and CDR2 SYDVKM. This CDR3 region has 13 residues. V was cut by 3 bases and J by 4 bases, with 6 bases left in between. The CDR3 nucleotides read TGTGCCAGCAGTTTCAGGATTAATGAAAAACTGTTTTTT. Amino acids: CASSFRINEKLFF.

This chain links TRBV7-9 with TRBJ2-7, with D possibly matching TRBD2 (7 bases). CDR1 and CDR2 from the germline V gene are SEHNR and FQNEAQ (reference sequence). The V and J ends lost 4 bases and 4 bases respectively, with 17 bases between them. This CDR3 region has 15 residues. CDR3 bases: TGTGCCAGCAGCTCCGGGGGGCAGGGCTGGTACGAGCAGTACTTC. Its protein is CASSSGGQGWYEQYF.

This sequence joins TRBV5-6 and TRBJ1-1; D call uncertain. The germline CDR1 and CDR2 sequences are SGHDT and YYEEEE. The CDR3 is 12 amino acids. V lost 2 bases and J lost 7, with 9 bases in between. The CDR3 loop is CASSFSNGEAFF. CDR3 sequence (DNA): TGTGCCAGCAGCTTTTCGAACGGTGAAGCTTTCTTT.

The chain recombines TRBV29-1 with TRBJ2-7, with D possibly TRBD2 on 5 matching bases. V was cut by 7 bases and J by 0 bases, with 22 bases left in between. CDR3 length equals 16 residues. CDR1 and CDR2 (germline): SQVTM, ANQGSEA. The CDR3 coding sequence is TGCAGCGCCGAGGGTACTGGGCAGCTAGTCTCCTACGAGCAGTACTTC. This gives the protein CSAEGTGQLVSYEQYF.

The CDR3 DNA sequence: TGCGCCAGCAGCTTATCTCTAGCGGGAGTTGGGACCCAGTACTTC. It codes for CASSLSLAGVGTQYF. The chain links TRBV5-1 to TRBJ2-5, with 10 bases fitting TRBD2. Germline CDR1 SGHRS, CDR2 YFSETQ. The CDR3 runs to 15 residues. J lost 7 bases, V lost 2 bases, and 8 bases had no gene match.

This clone was seen only once. Other DNA sequences from this sample encode an identical CDR3 as well. The genes are TRBV25-1 and TRBJ1-1, with a weak D call TRBD1 (6 bases). Germline V lookup: CDR1 MGHDK, CDR2 SYGVNS. CDR3 size: 15 residues. V gave up 8 bases and J gave up 4 bases, with 20 bases separating them. The CDR3 DNA sequence: TGTGCCAGCTCCCGAGGGGGACTGGGGGGCACTGAAGCTTTCTTT. It yields the protein CASSRGGLGGTEAFF.

The rearrangement joins TRBV5-4 to TRBJ2-7, with TRBD2 identical over 8 bases. The V and J ends lost 2 bases and 0 bases, in that order; junction bases with no gene match: 10. The CDR3 extends over 17 amino acids. Germline-derived CDR1 and CDR2 are SGHNT and YYREEE (reference sequence). DNA for the CDR3: TGTGCCAGCAGCTTAACCCCACTCAGCGGGAGCTCCTACGAGCAGTACTTC. It translates to CASSLTPLSGSSYEQYF.

This chain links TRBV9 with TRBJ1-2; 7 positions agree with TRBD1. The V gene's germline CDR1 is SGDLS and CDR2 YYNGEE. The CDR3 is 13 amino acids. The V segment lost 4 bases and the J segment 3 bases; nucleotides outside the gene matches: 3. Written as DNA, the CDR3 is TGTGCCAGCAGCCCCGGGACAGACTATGGCTACACCTTC. Its translation is CASSPGTDYGYTF. Full variable domain (missing parts from reference TRBV9 and TRBJ1-2): DSGVTQTPKHLITATGQRVTLRCSPRSGDLSVYWYQQSLDQGLQFLIQYYNGEERAKGNILERFSAQQFPDLHSELNLSSLELGDSALYFCASSPGTDYGYTFGSGTRLTVV.

The chain has TRBV30 and TRBJ2-7, with TRBD2 matching 7 bases. V lost 4 bases, J lost 4 bases, and 4 bases stayed unmatched. This CDR3 spans 12 amino acids. Germline loops: CDR1 GTSNPN, CDR2 SVGIG (reference sequence). The CDR3 sequence: CAWTSGKYEQYF. CDR3 coding DNA: TGTGCCTGGACTAGCGGAAAATACGAGCAGTACTTC.

The chain links TRBV29-1 to TRBJ2-3, with TRBD2 matching 11 bases. V was clipped by 6 bases and J by 5 bases; unmatched bases: 7. This CDR3 has 14 amino acids. Germline values: CDR1 SQVTM, CDR2 ANQGSEA. For the CDR3, the DNA is TGCAGCGTCGCTATAGCGGGAGGGCGAGATACGCAGTATTTT. Protein sequence: CSVAIAGGRDTQYF.

In its sample, this clone was seen once. One end of the junction varies from germline; a read error may be responsible. This chain uses TRBV30 with TRBJ2-7; 7 bases fit TRBD2. This CDR3 spans 12 amino acids. CDR1 is GTSNPN and CDR2 is SVGIG in the germline V gene (reference sequence). As DNA, the CDR3 is TGTGCCTGGAGAGGGGAGGGGCCCCGCCGATTCTTC. It encodes CAWRGEGPRRFF.